This T cell receptor (beta chain) was identified in a study of radiotherapy plus CTLA-4 blockade in lung cancer. Study overall: Objective responses emerged in around a sixth of patients, and 31% attained disease control. Study-wide results and caveats: In blood, tumor-derived TCR clones expanded after radiotherapy plus ipilimumab.

About this clone: Its antigen is not known.

The study gave focal radiation plus ipilimumab CTLA-4 blockade to patients with chemo-refractory metastatic non-small-cell lung cancer. The germline V and J ends were trimmed by 1 base and 8 bases, with 14 bases remaining between them. CDR1 is SEHNR, CDR2 FQNEAQ, per germline (reference sequence). The CDR3 covers 14 residues. Data came from immunoSEQ multiplex PCR; TCRdb stores just in-frame clones and leaves some out. This repertoire shows 70,000 to 90,000 clones, around 80% found once; its top ten account for 7% to 8.5%. This TCR derives from a human donor with non-small cell lung cancer who had a complete response to radiotherapy plus ipilimumab. Sequencing used peripheral blood, obtained from a patient treated with radiotherapy plus ipilimumab. V and J are TRBV7-9 and TRBJ1-2, with D uncertain. The CDR3 reads CASSLEGLAAGYTF. In nucleotides, the CDR3 is TGTGCCAGCAGCTTAGAAGGGCTCGCGGCGGGCTACACCTTC.